The rows below give T cell receptor beta chains drawn from one sample of a study of CD8 T cells in ankylosing spondylitis. Using its own MiXCR run on the 5' RACE reads, TCRdb lists one record per CDR3 protein. The data show 700,000 or so distinct CDR3 sequences, roughly 19% seen once. Source material: blood, either unsorted or a sorted T cell fraction (not recorded which). The receptors derive from a male donor with ankylosing spondylitis. The CDR3 runs from the conserved cysteine through the conserved F or W. The D gene is left open where the match is weak. Clone size is given for some rows only: seen once, a few or many times, or a class if the clone is expanded.

size: NA
D: NA
J: TRBJ2-1
V: TRBV20-1
CDR3: CSAPLLGSIYNEQFF
DNA: TGCAGTGCCCCCCTGCTTGGGTCGATATACAATGAGCAGTTCTTC

size: NA
D: TRBD1
J: TRBJ2-7
V: TRBV7-9
CDR3: CASSPGQPLEQYF
DNA: TGTGCCAGCAGTCCGGGACAGCCCCTTGAGCAGTACTTC

size: NA
D: NA
J: TRBJ2-1
V: TRBV6-1
CDR3: CASRLQQGIGFNEQFF
DNA: TGTGCCAGCAGGCTCCAACAGGGAATCGGGTTCAATGAGCAGTTCTTC

size: NA
D: NA
J: TRBJ2-1
V: TRBV3-1
CDR3: CASSLDYSPYNEQFF
DNA: TGTGCCAGCAGCCTCGACTACTCCCCCTACAATGAGCAGTTCTTC

size: NA
D: NA
J: TRBJ2-7
V: TRBV20-1
CDR3: CSARVGQGGEQYF
DNA: TGCAGTGCTAGAGTGGGGCAGGGGGGCGAGCAGTACTTC

size: NA
D: NA
J: TRBJ2-3
V: TRBV10-3
CDR3: CAISESTRQYF
DNA: TGTGCCATCAGTGAGTCGACGCGGCAGTATTTT

size: NA
D: NA
J: TRBJ1-1
V: TRBV7-9
CDR3: CASRQPGENTEAFF
DNA: TGTGCCAGCAGACAACCGGGGGAGAACACTGAAGCTTTCTTT

size: few
D: NA
J: TRBJ1-4
V: TRBV7-9
CDR3: CASSLTGYEKLFF
DNA: TGTGCCAGCAGCTTAACAGGGTACGAAAAACTGTTTTTT

size: few
D: TRBD2
J: TRBJ2-7
V: TRBV7-8
CDR3: CASSSLAGEYEQYF
DNA: TGTGCCAGCAGCTCACTAGCGGGGGAGTACGAGCAGTACTTC

size: few
D: TRBD1
J: TRBJ2-3
V: TRBV6-1
CDR3: CASRQDRGAEDTQYF
DNA: TGTGCCAGCAGACAGGACAGGGGCGCGGAAGATACGCAGTATTTT

size: NA
D: TRBD2
J: TRBJ2-1
V: TRBV11-2
CDR3: CASSFPLAGYNEQFF
DNA: TGTGCCAGCAGCTTCCCCTTAGCGGGGTACAATGAGCAGTTCTTC

size: NA
D: NA
J: TRBJ1-4
V: TRBV6-1
CDR3: CASSTTAPGEKLFF
DNA: TGTGCCAGCAGTACCACGGCCCCCGGTGAAAAACTGTTTTTT

size: NA
D: TRBD1
J: TRBJ2-3
V: TRBV29-1
CDR3: CSVEDGDRYTDTQYF
DNA: TGCAGCGTTGAAGATGGGGACAGGTATACAGATACGCAGTATTTT

size: few
D: NA
J: TRBJ2-5
V: TRBV10-3
CDR3: CAISVALAQETQYF
DNA: TGTGCCATCAGTGTGGCCCTAGCCCAAGAGACCCAGTACTTC

size: few
D: NA
J: TRBJ1-1
V: TRBV7-6
CDR3: CASSFGVGTEAFF
DNA: TGTGCCAGCAGCTTCGGGGTTGGCACTGAAGCTTTCTTT

size: NA
D: NA
J: TRBJ2-7
V: TRBV29-1
CDR3: CSAWTAPYEQYF
DNA: TGCAGCGCCTGGACAGCTCCCTACGAGCAGTACTTC

size: NA
D: TRBD2
J: TRBJ2-7
V: TRBV5-1
CDR3: CASSFSAGDGYEQYF
DNA: TGCGCCAGCAGCTTTTCAGCGGGAGATGGCTACGAGCAGTACTTC

size: few
D: NA
J: TRBJ1-3
V: TRBV5-1
CDR3: CASSLEFVAGNTIYF
DNA: TGCGCCAGCAGCTTGGAGTTTGTGGCTGGAAACACCATATATTTT

size: many
D: NA
J: TRBJ2-7
V: TRBV5-6
CDR3: CASSFGGNSYEQYF
DNA: TGTGCCAGCAGCTTCGGGGGAAACTCCTACGAGCAGTACTTC

size: NA
D: NA
J: TRBJ1-2
V: TRBV6-5
CDR3: CASSWAHGGYTF
DNA: TGTGCCAGCAGTTGGGCCCACGGTGGCTACACCTTC

size: NA
D: NA
J: TRBJ1-2
V: TRBV5-1
CDR3: CASSGDGRPGNYGYTF
DNA: TGCGCCAGCAGCGGGGACGGCCGACCTGGTAATTATGGCTACACCTTC

size: many
D: NA
J: TRBJ1-1
V: TRBV5-1
CDR3: CASSSLGGNTEAFF
DNA: TGCGCCAGCAGCTCTCTGGGGGGTAACACTGAAGCTTTCTTT

size: NA
D: NA
J: TRBJ1-3
V: TRBV5-1
CDR3: CASSGGQPSGNTIYF
DNA: TGCGCCAGCAGCGGGGGGCAACCCTCTGGAAACACCATATATTTT

size: few
D: NA
J: TRBJ1-1
V: TRBV7-2
CDR3: CASSFWQGIAFF
DNA: TGTGCCAGCAGCTTCTGGCAGGGAATAGCTTTCTTT

size: NA
D: NA
J: TRBJ1-1
V: TRBV10-2
CDR3: CASSETGENTEAFF
DNA: TGCGCCAGCAGCGAGACGGGAGAGAACACTGAAGCTTTCTTT

size: few
D: NA
J: TRBJ2-4
V: TRBV9
CDR3: CASSVEGSIRNIQYF
DNA: TGTGCCAGCAGCGTAGAGGGCTCTATACGGAACATTCAGTACTTC

size: NA
D: TRBD2
J: TRBJ2-7
V: TRBV20-1
CDR3: CSAPRTSGGAQEQYF
DNA: TGCAGTGCTCCCCGGACTAGCGGGGGGGCACAAGAGCAGTACTTC

size: few
D: TRBD1
J: TRBJ1-2
V: TRBV20-1
CDR3: CSARPGTGGKGYTF
DNA: TGCAGTGCTAGACCCGGGACAGGGGGCAAAGGCTACACCTTC

size: few
D: TRBD2
J: TRBJ2-1
V: TRBV20-1
CDR3: CSARISGRRVINEQFF
DNA: TGCAGTGCTAGGATTAGCGGGAGGAGGGTTATAAATGAGCAGTTCTTC

size: few
D: NA
J: TRBJ2-3
V: TRBV4-3
CDR3: CASSQVGGRVGDTQYF
DNA: TGCGCCAGCAGCCAAGTGGGGGGCAGGGTCGGAGATACGCAGTATTTT